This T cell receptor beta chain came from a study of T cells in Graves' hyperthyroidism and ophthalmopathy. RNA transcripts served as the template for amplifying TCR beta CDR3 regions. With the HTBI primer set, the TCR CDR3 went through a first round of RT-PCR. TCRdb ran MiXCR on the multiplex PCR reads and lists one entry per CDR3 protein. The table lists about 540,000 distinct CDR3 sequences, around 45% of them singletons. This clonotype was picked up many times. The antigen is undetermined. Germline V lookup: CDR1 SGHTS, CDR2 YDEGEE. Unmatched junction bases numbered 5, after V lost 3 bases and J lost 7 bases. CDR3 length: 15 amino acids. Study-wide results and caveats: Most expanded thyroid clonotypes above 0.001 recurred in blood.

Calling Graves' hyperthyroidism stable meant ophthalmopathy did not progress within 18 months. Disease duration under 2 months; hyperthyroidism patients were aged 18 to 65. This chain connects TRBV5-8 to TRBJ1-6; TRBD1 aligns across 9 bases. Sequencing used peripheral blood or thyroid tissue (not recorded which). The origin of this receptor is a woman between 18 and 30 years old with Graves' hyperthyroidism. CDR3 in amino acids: CASSSQGARNSPLHF. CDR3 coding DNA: TGTGCCAGCAGCTCACAGGGGGCGAGGAATTCACCCCTCCACTTT.